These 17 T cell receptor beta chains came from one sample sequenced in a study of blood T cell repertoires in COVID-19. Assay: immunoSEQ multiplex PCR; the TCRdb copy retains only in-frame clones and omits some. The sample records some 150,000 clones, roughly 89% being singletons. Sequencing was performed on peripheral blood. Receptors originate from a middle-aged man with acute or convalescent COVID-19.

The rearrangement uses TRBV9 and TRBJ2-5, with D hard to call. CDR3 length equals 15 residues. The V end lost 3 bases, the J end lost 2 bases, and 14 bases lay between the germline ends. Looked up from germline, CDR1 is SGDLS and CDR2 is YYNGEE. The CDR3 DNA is TGTGCCAGCAGCGCCCGTTGGGCTAAACAAGAGACCCAGTACTTC. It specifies CASSARWAKQETQYF.

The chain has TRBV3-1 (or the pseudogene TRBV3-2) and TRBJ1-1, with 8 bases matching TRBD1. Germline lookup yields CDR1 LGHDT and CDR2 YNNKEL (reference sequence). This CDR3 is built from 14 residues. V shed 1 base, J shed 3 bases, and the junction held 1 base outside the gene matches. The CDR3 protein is CASSQVTGDTEAFF. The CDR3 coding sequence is TGTGCCAGCAGCCAAGTGACAGGGGACACTGAAGCTTTCTTT.

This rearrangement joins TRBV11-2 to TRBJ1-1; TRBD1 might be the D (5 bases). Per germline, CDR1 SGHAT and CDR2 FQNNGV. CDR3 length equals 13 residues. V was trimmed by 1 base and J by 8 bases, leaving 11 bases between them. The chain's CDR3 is CASSLAGQGEAFF. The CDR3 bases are TGTGCCAGCAGCTTAGCAGGGCAGGGAGAAGCTTTCTTT.

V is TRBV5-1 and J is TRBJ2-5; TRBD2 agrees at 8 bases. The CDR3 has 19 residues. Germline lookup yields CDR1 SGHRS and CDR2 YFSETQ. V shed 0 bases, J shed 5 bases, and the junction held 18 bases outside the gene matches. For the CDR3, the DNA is TGCGCCAGCAGCTTGGTCCCCTCAGGGGCGGGAGGAGGGATGGAGACCCAGTACTTC. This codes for CASSLVPSGAGGGMETQYF.

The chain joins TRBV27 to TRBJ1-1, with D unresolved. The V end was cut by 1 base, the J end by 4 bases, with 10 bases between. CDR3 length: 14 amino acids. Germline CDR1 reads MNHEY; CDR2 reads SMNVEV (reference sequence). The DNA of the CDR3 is TGTGCCAGCAGTTTATTTCCAGGTCCCACTGAAGCTTTCTTT. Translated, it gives CASSLFPGPTEAFF.

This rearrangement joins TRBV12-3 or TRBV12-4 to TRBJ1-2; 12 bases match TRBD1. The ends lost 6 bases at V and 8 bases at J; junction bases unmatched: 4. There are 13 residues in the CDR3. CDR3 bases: TGTGCCAGCAGGCCGGGGACAGGGGGCGGCTACACCTTC. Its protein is CASRPGTGGGYTF.

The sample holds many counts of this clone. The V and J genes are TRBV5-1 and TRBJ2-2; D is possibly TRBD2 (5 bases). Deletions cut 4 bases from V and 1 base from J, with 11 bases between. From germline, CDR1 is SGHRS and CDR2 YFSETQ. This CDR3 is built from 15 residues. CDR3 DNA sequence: TGCGCCAGCAGCCGGGGAACAGTGAACACCGGGGAGCTGTTTTTT. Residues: CASSRGTVNTGELFF.

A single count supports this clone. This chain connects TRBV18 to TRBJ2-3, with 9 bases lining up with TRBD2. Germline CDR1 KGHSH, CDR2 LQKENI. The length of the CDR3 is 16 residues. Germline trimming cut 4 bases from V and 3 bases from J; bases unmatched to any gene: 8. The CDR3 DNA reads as TGTGCCAGCTCACAGCCGACTAGCGGACTTACAGATACGCAGTATTTT. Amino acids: CASSQPTSGLTDTQYF.

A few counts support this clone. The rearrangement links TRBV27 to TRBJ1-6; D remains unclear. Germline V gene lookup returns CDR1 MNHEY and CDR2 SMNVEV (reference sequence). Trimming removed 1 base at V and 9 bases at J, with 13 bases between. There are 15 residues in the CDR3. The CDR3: CASSLWKGVPSPLHF. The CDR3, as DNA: TGTGCCAGCAGTTTATGGAAGGGAGTGCCTTCACCCCTCCACTTT.

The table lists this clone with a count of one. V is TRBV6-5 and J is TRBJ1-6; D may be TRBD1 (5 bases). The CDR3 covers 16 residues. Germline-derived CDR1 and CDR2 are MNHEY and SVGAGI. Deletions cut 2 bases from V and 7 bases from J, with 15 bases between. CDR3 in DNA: TGTGCCAGCAGTTACGGGGGAAGTGGAGGGAATTCACCCCTCCACTTT. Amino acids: CASSYGGSGGNSPLHF.

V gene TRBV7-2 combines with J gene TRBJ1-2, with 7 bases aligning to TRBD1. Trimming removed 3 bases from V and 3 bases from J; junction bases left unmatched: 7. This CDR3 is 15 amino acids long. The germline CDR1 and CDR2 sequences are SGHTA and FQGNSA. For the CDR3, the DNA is TGTGCCAGCAGCTTGAATGGCGGGACAGACTATGGCTACACCTTC. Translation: CASSLNGGTDYGYTF.

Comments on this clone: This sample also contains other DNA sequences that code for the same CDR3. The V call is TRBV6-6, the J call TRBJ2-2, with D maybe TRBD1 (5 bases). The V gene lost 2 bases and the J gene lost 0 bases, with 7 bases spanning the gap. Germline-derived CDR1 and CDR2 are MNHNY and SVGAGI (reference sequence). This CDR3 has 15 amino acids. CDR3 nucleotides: TGTGCCAGCAGTTACCAGGGCGCGAACACCGGGGAGCTGTTTTTT. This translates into CASSYQGANTGELFF.

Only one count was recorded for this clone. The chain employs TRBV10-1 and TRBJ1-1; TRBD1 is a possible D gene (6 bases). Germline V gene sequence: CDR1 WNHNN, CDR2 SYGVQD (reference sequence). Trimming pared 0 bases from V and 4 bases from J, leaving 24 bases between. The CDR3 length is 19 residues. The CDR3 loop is CASSESSYREGSTVTEAFF. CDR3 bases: TGCGCCAGCAGTGAGTCGAGTTACAGGGAGGGTTCGACAGTCACTGAAGCTTTCTTT.

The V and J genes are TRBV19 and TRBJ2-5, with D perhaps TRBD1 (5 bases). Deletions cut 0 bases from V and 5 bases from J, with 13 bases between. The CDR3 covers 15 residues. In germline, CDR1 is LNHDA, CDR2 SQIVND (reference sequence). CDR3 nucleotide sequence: TGTGCCAGTAGTATAGATCTGGACACCGATGAGACCCAGTACTTC. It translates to CASSIDLDTDETQYF.

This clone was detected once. The CDR3 loop reads CASSPQGYYGYTF. In DNA form, the CDR3 reads TGTGCCAGCAGTCCACAGGGGTACTATGGCTACACCTTC. V and J are TRBV25-1 and TRBJ1-2, with 7 bases fitting TRBD1. Trimming cost V 5 bases and J 3 bases; bases outside gene matches: 3. This CDR3 comprises 13 residues. Germline CDR1 MGHDK, CDR2 SYGVNS.

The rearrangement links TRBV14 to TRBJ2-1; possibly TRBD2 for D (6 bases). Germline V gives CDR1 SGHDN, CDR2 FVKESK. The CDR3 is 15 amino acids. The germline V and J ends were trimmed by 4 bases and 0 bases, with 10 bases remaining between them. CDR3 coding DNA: TGTGCCAGCAGCCTAGGGAGGAGCTCCTACAATGAGCAGTTCTTC. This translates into CASSLGRSSYNEQFF.

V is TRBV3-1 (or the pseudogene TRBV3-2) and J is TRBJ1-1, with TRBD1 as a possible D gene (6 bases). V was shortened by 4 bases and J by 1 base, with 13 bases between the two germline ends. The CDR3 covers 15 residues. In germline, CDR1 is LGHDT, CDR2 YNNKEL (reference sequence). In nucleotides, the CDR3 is TGTGCCAGCAGCCTCCGACAGGCCGAGAACACTGAAGCTTTCTTT. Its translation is CASSLRQAENTEAFF.